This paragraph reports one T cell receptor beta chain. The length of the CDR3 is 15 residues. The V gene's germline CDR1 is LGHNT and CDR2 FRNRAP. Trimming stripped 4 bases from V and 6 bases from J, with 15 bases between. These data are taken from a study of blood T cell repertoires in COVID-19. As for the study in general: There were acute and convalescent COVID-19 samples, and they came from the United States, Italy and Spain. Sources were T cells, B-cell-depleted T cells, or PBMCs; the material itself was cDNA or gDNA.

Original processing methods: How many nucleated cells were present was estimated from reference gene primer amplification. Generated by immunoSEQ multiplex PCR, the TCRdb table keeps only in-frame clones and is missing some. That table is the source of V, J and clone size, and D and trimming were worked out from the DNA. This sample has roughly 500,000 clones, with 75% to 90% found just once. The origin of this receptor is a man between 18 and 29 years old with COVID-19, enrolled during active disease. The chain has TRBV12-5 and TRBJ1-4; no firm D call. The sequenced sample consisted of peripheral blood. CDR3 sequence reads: CASGSLPRGDEKLFF. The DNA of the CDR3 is TGTGCTAGTGGTTCGCTCCCACGGGGAGATGAAAAACTGTTTTTT.